The entry that follows covers one T cell receptor beta chain sequence. The antigen is not known. This entry comes from a study of identical twins. General study findings and limits: Surplus twin overlap in beta out-of-frame sequences was less pronounced. Some out-of-frame alpha sequences were shared by twins, and these showed excess low generation probability.

V shed 3 bases, J shed 0 bases, and the junction held 13 bases outside the gene matches. This CDR3 comprises 19 residues. Germline V CDR1 and CDR2: SGHVS, FNYEAQ. TCRdb independently ran MiXCR on the 5' RACE reads; one entry per CDR3 protein. The repertoire holds more than 1.5 million distinct CDR3 sequences, with more than 30% as singletons. Donors were all healthy Caucasians. Sequencing was carried out using cord blood. The chain links TRBV7-6 to TRBJ2-1, with TRBD2 matching 8 bases. This clonotype originated in a newborn girl in good health. The CDR3 protein is CASSFSGLVGGGSYNEQFF. DNA for the CDR3: TGTGCCAGCAGCTTTTCGGGACTAGTGGGGGGGGGCTCCTACAATGAGCAGTTCTTC. The full variable domain, its missing parts supplied by reference TRBV7-6 and TRBJ2-1, is GAGVSQSPRYKVTKRGQDVALRCDPISGHVSLYWYRQALGQGPEFLTYFNYEAQQDKSGLPNDRFSAERPEGSISTLTIQRTEQRDSAMYRCASSFSGLVGGGSYNEQFFGPGTRLTVL.